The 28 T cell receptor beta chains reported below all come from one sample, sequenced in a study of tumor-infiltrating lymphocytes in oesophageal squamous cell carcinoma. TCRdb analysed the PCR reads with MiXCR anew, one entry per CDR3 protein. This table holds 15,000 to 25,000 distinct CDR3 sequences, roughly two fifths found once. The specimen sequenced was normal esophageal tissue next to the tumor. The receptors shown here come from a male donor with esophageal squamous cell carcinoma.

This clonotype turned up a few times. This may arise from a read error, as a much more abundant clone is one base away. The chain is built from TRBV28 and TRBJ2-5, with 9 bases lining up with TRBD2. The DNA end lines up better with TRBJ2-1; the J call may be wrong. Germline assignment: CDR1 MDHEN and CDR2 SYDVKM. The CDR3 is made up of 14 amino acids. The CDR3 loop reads CASRISGSRDEQFF. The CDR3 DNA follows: TGTGCCAGCAGGATTAGCGGGAGCCGGGACGAGCAGTTCTTC.

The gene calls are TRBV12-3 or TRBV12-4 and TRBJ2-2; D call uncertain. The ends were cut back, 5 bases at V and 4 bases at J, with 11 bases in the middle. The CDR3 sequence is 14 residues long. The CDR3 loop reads CASSLQTSTGELFF. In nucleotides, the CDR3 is TGTGCCAGCAGTCTCCAGACCAGCACCGGGGAGCTGTTTTTT.

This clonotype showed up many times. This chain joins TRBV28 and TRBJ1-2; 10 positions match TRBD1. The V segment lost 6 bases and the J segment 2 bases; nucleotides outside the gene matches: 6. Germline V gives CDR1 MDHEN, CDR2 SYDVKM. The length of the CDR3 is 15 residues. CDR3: CASSQGGQGNYGYTF. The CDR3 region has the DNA TGTGCCAGCAGCCAGGGGGGACAGGGGAACTATGGCTACACCTTC.

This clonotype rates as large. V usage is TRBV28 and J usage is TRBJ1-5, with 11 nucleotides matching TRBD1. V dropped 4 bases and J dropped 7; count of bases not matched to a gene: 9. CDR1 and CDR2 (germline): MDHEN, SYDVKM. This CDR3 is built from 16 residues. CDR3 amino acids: CASSSPGQGAEQPQHF. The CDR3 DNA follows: TGTGCCAGCAGTTCACCAGGACAGGGGGCGGAACAGCCCCAGCATTTT.

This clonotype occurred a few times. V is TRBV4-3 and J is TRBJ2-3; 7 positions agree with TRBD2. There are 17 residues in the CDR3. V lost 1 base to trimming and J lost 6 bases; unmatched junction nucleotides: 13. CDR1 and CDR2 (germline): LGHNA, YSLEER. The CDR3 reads CASSQGGGGGPVDTQYF. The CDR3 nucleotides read TGCGCCAGCAGCCAAGGGGGCGGGGGAGGGCCTGTTGATACGCAGTATTTT.

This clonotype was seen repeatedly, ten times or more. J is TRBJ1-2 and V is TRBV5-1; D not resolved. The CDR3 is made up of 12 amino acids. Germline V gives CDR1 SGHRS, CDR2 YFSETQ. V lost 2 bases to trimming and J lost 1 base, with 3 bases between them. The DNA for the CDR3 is TGCGCCAGCAGCTTAAGTAACTATGGCTACACCTTC. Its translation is CASSLSNYGYTF.

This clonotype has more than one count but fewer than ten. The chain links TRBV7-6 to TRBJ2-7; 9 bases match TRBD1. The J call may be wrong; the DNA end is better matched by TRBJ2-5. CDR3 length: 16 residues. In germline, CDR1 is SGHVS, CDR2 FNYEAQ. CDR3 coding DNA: TGTGCCAGCAGCTTACAGGGGACAGGGACCTTGGAGACCCAGTACTTC. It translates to CASSLQGTGTLETQYF.

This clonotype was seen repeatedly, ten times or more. As DNA, the CDR3 is TGTGCCAGCAGCTTACTTGGGCGGGAGAGCCCCGGGGAGCTGTATTTT. Its translation is CASSLLGRESPGELYF. This rearrangement joins TRBV7-6 to TRBJ2-3, with 7 bases identical to TRBD2. Germline V gene lookup returns CDR1 SGHVS and CDR2 FNYEAQ. J gave up 14 bases and V 2 bases, and 19 bases lay outside the gene matches. CDR3 length: 16 amino acids.

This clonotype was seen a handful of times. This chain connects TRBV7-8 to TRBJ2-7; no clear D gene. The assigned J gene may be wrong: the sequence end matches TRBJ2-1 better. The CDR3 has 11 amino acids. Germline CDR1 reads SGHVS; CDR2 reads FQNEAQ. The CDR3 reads CASSLLNEQFF. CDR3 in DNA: TGTGCCAGCAGCTTGTTAAATGAGCAGTTCTTC.

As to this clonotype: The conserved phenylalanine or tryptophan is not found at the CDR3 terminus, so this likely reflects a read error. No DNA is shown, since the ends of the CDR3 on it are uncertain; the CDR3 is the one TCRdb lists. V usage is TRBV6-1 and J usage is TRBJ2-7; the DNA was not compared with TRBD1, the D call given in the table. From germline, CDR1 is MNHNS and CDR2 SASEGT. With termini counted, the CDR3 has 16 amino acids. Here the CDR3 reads CASSFGGLSYEQYFGN.

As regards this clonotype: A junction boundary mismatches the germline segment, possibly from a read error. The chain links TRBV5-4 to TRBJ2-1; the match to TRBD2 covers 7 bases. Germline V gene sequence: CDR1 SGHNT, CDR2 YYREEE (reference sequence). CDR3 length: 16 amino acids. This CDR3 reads CASSLEGGSSYNEQFF. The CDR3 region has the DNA TGCGCCAGCAGCTTGGAGGGCGGGAGCTCCTACAATGAGCAGTTCTTC.

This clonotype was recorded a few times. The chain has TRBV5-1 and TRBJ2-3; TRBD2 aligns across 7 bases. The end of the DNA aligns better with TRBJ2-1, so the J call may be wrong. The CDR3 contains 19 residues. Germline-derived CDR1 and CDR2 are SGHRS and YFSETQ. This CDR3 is CASSLGGGGKERTYNEQFF. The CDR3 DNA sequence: TGCGCCAGCAGCTTGGGGGGGGGGGGAAAGGAGAGGACCTACAATGAGCAGTTCTTC.

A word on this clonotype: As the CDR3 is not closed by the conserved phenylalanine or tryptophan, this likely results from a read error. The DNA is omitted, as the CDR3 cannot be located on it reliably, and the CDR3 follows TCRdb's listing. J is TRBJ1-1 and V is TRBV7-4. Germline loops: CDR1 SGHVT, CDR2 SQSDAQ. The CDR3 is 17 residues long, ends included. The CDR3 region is CASSSSGGLWNEQFFGQ.

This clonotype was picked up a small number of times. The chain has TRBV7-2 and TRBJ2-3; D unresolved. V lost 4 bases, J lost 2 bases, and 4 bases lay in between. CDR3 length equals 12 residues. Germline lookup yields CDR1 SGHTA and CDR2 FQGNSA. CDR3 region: CASSSFTDTQYF. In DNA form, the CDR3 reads TGTGCCAGCAGCTCATTCACAGATACGCAGTATTTT.

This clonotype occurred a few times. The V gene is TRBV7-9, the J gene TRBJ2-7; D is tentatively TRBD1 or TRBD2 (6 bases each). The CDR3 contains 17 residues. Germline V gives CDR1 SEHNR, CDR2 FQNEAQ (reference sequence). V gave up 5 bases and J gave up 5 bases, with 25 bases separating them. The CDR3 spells CASSPTDTGADSHEQYF. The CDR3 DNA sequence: TGTGCCAGCAGCCCAACAGATACGGGGGCTGATTCCCACGAGCAGTACTTC.

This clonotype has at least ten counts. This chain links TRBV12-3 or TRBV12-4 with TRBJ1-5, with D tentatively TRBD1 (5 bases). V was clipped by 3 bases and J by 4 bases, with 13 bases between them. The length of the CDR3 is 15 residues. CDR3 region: CASSFHRGGNQPQHF. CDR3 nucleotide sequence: TGTGCCAGCAGTTTCCATAGGGGAGGGAATCAGCCCCAGCATTTT.

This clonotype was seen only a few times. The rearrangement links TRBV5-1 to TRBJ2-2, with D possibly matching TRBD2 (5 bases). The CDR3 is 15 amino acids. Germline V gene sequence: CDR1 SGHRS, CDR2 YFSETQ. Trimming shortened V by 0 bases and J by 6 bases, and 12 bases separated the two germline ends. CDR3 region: CASSLVGGPSGELFF. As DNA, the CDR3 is TGCGCCAGCAGCTTGGTGGGCGGGCCGTCCGGGGAGCTGTTTTTT. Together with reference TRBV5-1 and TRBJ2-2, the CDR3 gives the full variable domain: KAGVTQTPRYLIKTRGQQVTLSCSPISGHRSVSWYQQTPGQGLQFLFEYFSETQRNKGNFPGRFSGRQFSNSRSEMNVSTLELGDSALYLCASSLVGGPSGELFFGEGSRLTVL.

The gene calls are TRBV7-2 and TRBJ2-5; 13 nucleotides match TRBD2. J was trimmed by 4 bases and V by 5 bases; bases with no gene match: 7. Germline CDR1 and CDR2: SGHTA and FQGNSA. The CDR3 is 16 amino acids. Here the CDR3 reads CASSLGLAGVVETQYF. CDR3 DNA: TGTGCCAGCAGCCTCGGACTAGCGGGAGTGGTAGAGACCCAGTACTTC.

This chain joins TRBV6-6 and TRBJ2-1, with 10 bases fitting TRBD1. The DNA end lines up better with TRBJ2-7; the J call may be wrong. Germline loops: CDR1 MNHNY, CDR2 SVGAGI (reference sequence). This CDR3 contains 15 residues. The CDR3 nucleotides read TGTGCCAGCAGTTACTCCGGGACAGGGGCGCGCAAGCAGTACTTC. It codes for CASSYSGTGARKQYF.

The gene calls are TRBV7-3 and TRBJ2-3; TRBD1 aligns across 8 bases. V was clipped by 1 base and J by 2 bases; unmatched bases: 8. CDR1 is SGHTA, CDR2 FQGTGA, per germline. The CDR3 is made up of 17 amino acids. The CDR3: CASSLSVHRGSTDTQYF. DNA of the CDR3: TGTGCCAGCAGCTTAAGCGTTCACAGGGGGTCCACAGATACGCAGTATTTT.

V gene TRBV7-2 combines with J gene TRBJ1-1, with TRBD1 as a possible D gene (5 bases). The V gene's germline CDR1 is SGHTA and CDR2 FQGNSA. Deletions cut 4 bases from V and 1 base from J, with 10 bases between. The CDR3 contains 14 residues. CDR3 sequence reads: CASSSQGGNTEAFF. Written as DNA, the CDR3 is TGTGCCAGCAGCTCCCAGGGAGGGAACACTGAAGCTTTCTTT.

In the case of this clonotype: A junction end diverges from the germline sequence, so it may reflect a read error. CDR3 protein: CASSFGGLGETQYF. The DNA for the CDR3 is TGTGCTAGCAGCTTCGGGGGGCTAGGGGAGACCCAGTACTTC. This chain links TRBV7-6 with TRBJ2-5; the D gene is possibly TRBD2 (7 bases). This CDR3 is built from 14 residues. From germline, CDR1 is SGHVS and CDR2 FNYEAQ.

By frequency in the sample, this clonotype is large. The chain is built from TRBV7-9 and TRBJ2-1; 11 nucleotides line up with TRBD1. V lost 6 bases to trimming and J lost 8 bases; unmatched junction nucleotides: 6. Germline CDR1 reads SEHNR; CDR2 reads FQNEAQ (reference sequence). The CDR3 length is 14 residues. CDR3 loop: CASRGTGGLDEQFF. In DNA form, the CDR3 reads TGTGCCAGCAGAGGGACAGGGGGACTCGATGAGCAGTTCTTC.

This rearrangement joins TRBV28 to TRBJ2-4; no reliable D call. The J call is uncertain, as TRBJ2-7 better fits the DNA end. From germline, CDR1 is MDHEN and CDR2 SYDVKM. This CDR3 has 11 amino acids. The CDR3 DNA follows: TGTGCCAGTCTCTTTGGTTACGAGCAGTACTTC. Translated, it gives CASLFGYEQYF.

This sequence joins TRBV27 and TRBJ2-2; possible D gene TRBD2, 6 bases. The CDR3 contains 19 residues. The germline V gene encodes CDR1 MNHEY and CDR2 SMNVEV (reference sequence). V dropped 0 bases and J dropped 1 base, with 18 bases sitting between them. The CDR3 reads CASSLSPPEVAVNTGELFF. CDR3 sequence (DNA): TGTGCCAGCAGTTTATCCCCCCCGGAGGTAGCGGTGAACACCGGGGAGCTGTTTTTT.

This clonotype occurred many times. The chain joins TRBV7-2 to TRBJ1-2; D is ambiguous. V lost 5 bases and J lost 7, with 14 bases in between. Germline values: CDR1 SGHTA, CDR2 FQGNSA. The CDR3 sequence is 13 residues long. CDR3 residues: CASSPEEGLGYTF. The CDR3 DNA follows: TGTGCCAGCAGCCCGGAGGAAGGGCTTGGCTACACCTTC.

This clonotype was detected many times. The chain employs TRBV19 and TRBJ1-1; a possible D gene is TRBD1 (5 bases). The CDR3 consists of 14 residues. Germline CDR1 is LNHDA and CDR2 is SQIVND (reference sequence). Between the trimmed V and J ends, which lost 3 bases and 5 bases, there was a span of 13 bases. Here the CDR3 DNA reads TGTGCCAGTAGTATTGACGGGAAGGGGACTGAAGCTTTCTTT. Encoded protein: CASSIDGKGTEAFF.

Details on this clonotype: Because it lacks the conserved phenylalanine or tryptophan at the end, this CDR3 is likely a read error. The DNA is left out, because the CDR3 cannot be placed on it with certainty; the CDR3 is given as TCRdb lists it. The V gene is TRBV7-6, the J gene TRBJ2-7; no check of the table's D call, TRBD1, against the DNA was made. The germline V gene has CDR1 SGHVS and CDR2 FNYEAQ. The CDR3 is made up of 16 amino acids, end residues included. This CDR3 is CASSLVDRYTFTPPLS.